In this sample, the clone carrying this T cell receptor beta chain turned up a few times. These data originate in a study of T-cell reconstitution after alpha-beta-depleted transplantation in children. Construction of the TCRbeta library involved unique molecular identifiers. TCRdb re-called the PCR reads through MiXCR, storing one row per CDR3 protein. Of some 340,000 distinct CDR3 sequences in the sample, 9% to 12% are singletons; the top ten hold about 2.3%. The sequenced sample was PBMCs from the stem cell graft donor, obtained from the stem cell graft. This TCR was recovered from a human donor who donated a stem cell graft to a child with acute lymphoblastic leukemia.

The CDR3: CASTRTGYTGELFF. In DNA, the CDR3 is TGTGCCAGCACAAGGACAGGGTACACCGGGGAGCTGTTTTTT. The chain has TRBV5-5 and TRBJ2-2; TRBD1 matches 8 bases. The germline CDR1 and CDR2 sequences are SGHKS and YYEKEE (reference sequence). V shed 6 bases and J 3 bases; nucleotides not matched to a gene: 4. This CDR3 contains 14 residues.